This T cell receptor (beta chain) was captured in a study of neurological immune-mediated disorders. This clonotype occurred many times. TCRdb re-called the 5' RACE reads with MiXCR, one entry per CDR3 protein. The sample has 49,000 or so distinct CDR3 sequences, roughly 17% seen once; the top ten hold approximately 4%. This sequence was found in a man aged 55-75 years in good health. Sequenced material: PBMCs.

The CDR3 nucleotides are TGTGCCAGCAGCGCGTACGGGACAGACACAGATACGCAGTATTTT. It yields the protein CASSAYGTDTDTQYF. The chain couples TRBV5-7 to TRBJ2-3, with TRBD1 identical over 7 bases. TRBV5-7 counts as an open reading frame of uncertain function. The CDR3 spans 15 residues. J was trimmed by 2 bases and V by 4 bases; bases with no gene match: 7.